These 20 T cell receptor beta chains came from one sample sequenced in a study of shared clonotypes between healthy human individuals. Clones were sequenced by immunoSEQ multiplex PCR, and TCRdb holds only the in-frame ones, with some missing. The sample holds approximately 980,000 clones, roughly 72% seen once. The sequencing sample was made of memory CD4+ T cells sorted from blood. Sample subset: CD45RA-negative fraction. The receptors come from a man in his late teens or twenties in good health.

This clone has just one count. The chain joins TRBV5-4 to TRBJ1-3; no clear D. The V end was cut by 0 bases, the J end by 2 bases, with 6 bases between. Germline lookup yields CDR1 SGHNT and CDR2 YYREEE (reference sequence). The CDR3 totals 14 residues. The CDR3 region is CASSLGQAGNTIYF. The CDR3 bases are TGTGCCAGCAGCTTGGGTCAGGCTGGAAACACCATATATTTT.

This clone turned up a few times. The chain carries TRBV28 and TRBJ2-3, with D tentatively TRBD2 (6 bases). CDR1 MDHEN and CDR2 SYDVKM come from the germline V gene. The germline V and J ends were trimmed by 11 bases and 3 bases, with 12 bases remaining between them. CDR3 size: 12 residues. CDR3 sequence: CAVDRGTDTQYF. The CDR3 region has the DNA TGTGCCGTGGACCGGGGGACAGATACGCAGTATTTT. Drawing the rest from reference TRBV28 and TRBJ2-3, the complete variable domain is DVKVTQSSRYLVKRTGEKVFLECVQDMDHENMFWYRQDPGLGLRLIYFSYDVKMKEKGDIPEGYSVSREKKERFSLILESASTNQTSMYLCAVDRGTDTQYFGPGTRLTVL.

This clone was detected a few times. The same CDR3 also results from other DNA sequences found in this sample. The chain has TRBV10-3 and TRBJ2-5, with D unclear. Germline V gives CDR1 ENHRY, CDR2 SYGVKD. CDR3 length equals 12 residues. Between the trimmed V and J ends, which lost 0 bases and 4 bases, there was a span of 3 bases. CDR3 protein: CAISESGETQYF. DNA for the CDR3: TGTGCCATCAGTGAGTCGGGAGAGACCCAGTACTTC.

The rearrangement uses TRBV5-1 and TRBJ2-5, with 7 bases matching TRBD1. Germline CDR1 SGHRS, CDR2 YFSETQ. The J segment lost 5 bases and the V segment lost 6 bases, leaving 7 bases of the junction unmatched. CDR3 length equals 13 residues. The CDR3 region is CASKNRGTETQYF. The CDR3, as DNA: TGCGCCAGCAAAAACAGGGGAACGGAGACCCAGTACTTC. Based on the CDR3 plus reference TRBV5-1 and TRBJ2-5, the full variable domain is KAGVTQTPRYLIKTRGQQVTLSCSPISGHRSVSWYQQTPGQGLQFLFEYFSETQRNKGNFPGRFSGRQFSNSRSEMNVSTLELGDSALYLCASKNRGTETQYFGPGTRLLVL.

The chain links TRBV2 to TRBJ1-5; 9 bases align to TRBD1. J lost 4 bases, V lost 7 bases, and 5 bases had no gene match. The length of the CDR3 is 14 residues. Germline CDR1 is SNHLY and CDR2 is FYNNEI. CDR3 in amino acids: CASNAGTGNQPQHF. The CDR3 coding sequence is TGTGCCAGCAATGCCGGGACAGGGAATCAGCCCCAGCATTTT. Combining the CDR3 with reference TRBV2 and TRBJ1-5 gives the whole variable domain EPEVTQTPSHQVTQMGQEVILRCVPISNHLYFYWYRQILGQKVEFLVSFYNNEISEKSEIFDDQFSVERPDGSNFTLKIRSTKLEDSAMYFCASNAGTGNQPQHFGDGTRLSIL.

The chain employs TRBV11-2 and TRBJ1-1, with D hard to call. This CDR3 spans 14 amino acids. Between the trimmed V and J ends, which lost 1 base and 1 base, there was a span of 7 bases. CDR1 and CDR2 from the germline V gene are SGHAT and FQNNGV. DNA for the CDR3: TGTGCCAGCAGCTTAGTGACGGGGAACACTGAAGCTTTCTTT. As protein: CASSLVTGNTEAFF.

In the case of this clone: A read error may explain this, as a much larger clone is one base away. Other nucleotide sequences in the sample specify the same CDR3. J is TRBJ1-6 and V is TRBV5-6; maybe TRBD1 (5 bases). The germline gives CDR1 SGHDT, CDR2 YYEEEE. The CDR3 has 13 residues. Written as DNA, the CDR3 is TGTGCCAGCAGTGGGGCAGGGTTTTCACCTCTCCACTTT. Protein sequence: CASSGAGFSPLHF.

The sample holds one count of this clone. This chain connects TRBV6-6 to TRBJ2-5; TRBD2 is a possible D gene (7 bases). V lost 7 bases and J lost 4, with 19 bases in between. Per germline, CDR1 MNHNY and CDR2 SVGAGI (reference sequence). The CDR3 totals 15 residues. CDR3 sequence (DNA): TGTGCCAGCATTCGAGAGGGGGGGGGAGGAGAGACCCAGTACTTC. It encodes CASIREGGGGETQYF.

In its sample, this clone was seen many times. The rearrangement joins TRBV19 to TRBJ1-5; D is uncertain. The CDR3 is made up of 15 amino acids. V lost 6 bases to trimming and J lost 4 bases, with 16 bases between them. From germline, CDR1 is LNHDA and CDR2 SQIVND (reference sequence). CDR3 coding DNA: TGTGCCAGTAGACCCCTCGGACTAGGGAATCAGCCCCAGCATTTT. It encodes CASRPLGLGNQPQHF.

This chain links TRBV30 with TRBJ1-4; 8 bases are a match to TRBD1. Germline CDR1 reads GTSNPN; CDR2 reads SVGIG (reference sequence). The CDR3 has 15 residues. Trimming removed 2 bases from V and 8 bases from J; junction bases left unmatched: 10. This chain's CDR3 is CAWSTRTGTVEKLFF. The CDR3 DNA sequence: TGTGCCTGGAGTACCCGGACAGGGACGGTGGAAAAACTGTTTTTT. Together with reference TRBV30 and TRBJ1-4, the CDR3 gives the full variable domain: SQTIHQWPATLVQPVGSPLSLECTVEGTSNPNLYWYRQAAGRGLQLLFYSVGIGQISSEVPQNLSASRPQDRQFILSSKKLLLSDSGFYLCAWSTRTGTVEKLFFGSGTQLSVL.

The rearrangement uses TRBV5-1 and TRBJ1-1; 7 bases match TRBD1. Germline lookup yields CDR1 SGHRS and CDR2 YFSETQ. Germline trimming cut 2 bases from V and 4 bases from J; bases unmatched to any gene: 8. The CDR3 contains 15 residues. The CDR3 reads CASSFLQGSGTEAFF. The CDR3 coding sequence is TGCGCCAGCAGCTTTCTACAGGGGAGCGGCACTGAAGCTTTCTTT.

The rearrangement joins TRBV2 to TRBJ2-3; 10 bases are shared with TRBD2. V was clipped by 4 bases and J by 9 bases; unmatched bases: 16. This CDR3 comprises 17 residues. Germline CDR1 and CDR2: SNHLY and FYNNEI. Here the CDR3 reads CASSVKIAGGSKGTQYF. The CDR3 region has the DNA TGTGCCAGCAGTGTAAAAATAGCGGGGGGATCTAAGGGGACGCAGTATTTT.

This rearrangement joins TRBV30 to TRBJ2-3; TRBD2 agrees at 8 bases. Germline loops: CDR1 GTSNPN, CDR2 SVGIG (reference sequence). V was clipped by 3 bases and J by 4 bases; unmatched bases: 6. The CDR3 is 14 residues long. The CDR3 DNA is TGTGCCTGGAGGGGAGCGGGAGACCCAGATACGCAGTATTTT. Protein product: CAWRGAGDPDTQYF.

This chain connects TRBV9 to TRBJ2-4, with D unresolved. Per the germline V gene, CDR1 is SGDLS and CDR2 is YYNGEE. The CDR3 spans 13 residues. Deletions cut 4 bases from V and 7 bases from J, with 12 bases between. The CDR3 DNA sequence: TGTGCCAGCAGCCCCCATCTGGATAACATTCAGTACTTC. Translation: CASSPHLDNIQYF. Based on the CDR3 plus reference TRBV9 and TRBJ2-4, the full variable domain is DSGVTQTPKHLITATGQRVTLRCSPRSGDLSVYWYQQSLDQGLQFLIQYYNGEERAKGNILERFSAQQFPDLHSELNLSSLELGDSALYFCASSPHLDNIQYFGAGTRLSVL.

This chain joins TRBV30 and TRBJ2-1; the D gene could be TRBD1 or TRBD2 (6 bases each). Germline-derived CDR1 and CDR2 are GTSNPN and SVGIG (reference sequence). V was shortened by 0 bases and J by 5 bases, with 14 bases between the two germline ends. The CDR3 runs 15 residues. CDR3 protein: CAWSVNRGRHNEQFF. The CDR3 DNA is TGTGCCTGGAGTGTAAATCGGGGGCGACACAATGAGCAGTTCTTC.

The J gene is TRBJ2-2, the V gene TRBV10-3, with 7 bases identical to TRBD2. The CDR3 contains 13 residues. V lost 10 bases and J lost 4; bases outside the gene matches: 6. Looked up from germline, CDR1 is ENHRY and CDR2 is SYGVKD. CDR3 sequence: CATSSGGTGELFF. CDR3 nucleotide sequence: TGTGCCACCTCTAGCGGCGGCACCGGGGAGCTGTTTTTT.

The rearrangement links TRBV19 to TRBJ1-1; 7 nucleotides match TRBD1. V lost 5 bases to trimming and J lost 8 bases; unmatched junction nucleotides: 5. Germline loops: CDR1 LNHDA, CDR2 SQIVND (reference sequence). CDR3 length: 12 residues. The CDR3 DNA sequence: TGTGCCAGTAGTTGGAGACAGGGCGAAGCTTTCTTT. Its translation is CASSWRQGEAFF.

The V call is TRBV5-3, the J call TRBJ2-7; 10 nucleotides agree with TRBD1. TRBV5-3 is flagged as an ORF with uncertain function. The V and J ends lost 8 bases and 5 bases, in that order; junction bases with no gene match: 10. The CDR3 covers 14 residues. The CDR3 is CASPRDRGLHEQYF. The CDR3 bases are TGTGCCAGTCCCCGGGACAGGGGTTTACACGAGCAGTACTTC.

The V call is TRBV7-9, the J call TRBJ1-2; possibly TRBD1 for D (5 bases). The CDR3 has 14 residues. V shed 7 bases and J shed 3 bases, with 15 bases lying between them. Germline-derived CDR1 and CDR2 are SEHNR and FQNEAQ (reference sequence). CDR3 protein: CASTRVGGDYGYTF. The CDR3 DNA is TGTGCCAGCACGAGGGTGGGAGGGGACTATGGCTACACCTTC.

This rearrangement joins TRBV4-2 to TRBJ1-2, with unresolved D. CDR1 and CDR2 from the germline V gene are LGHNA and YNFKEQ. This CDR3 comprises 15 residues. Deletions cut 0 bases from V and 2 bases from J, with 10 bases between. In DNA, the CDR3 is TGTGCCAGCAGCCAAGATCTGGAAGGGAACTATGGCTACACCTTC. The encoded protein is CASSQDLEGNYGYTF.